Following are 14 T cell receptor beta chains from one sample sequenced in a study of shared clonotypes between healthy human individuals. Sequencing was performed with immunoSEQ multiplex PCR; in TCRdb, only in-frame clones are kept and a portion is missing. This sample has millions of clones; 90% to 95% occur once, and the top ten carry over 0.12%. The sequencing input was naive CD4+ T cells sorted from blood. Documented subset: CD45RA+ positively selected. Source of these receptors: a man aged 18-30 years in good health.

The V gene is TRBV6-7, the J gene TRBJ2-3; D remains unclear. TRBV6-7 is given ORF status, its function remaining uncertain. The CDR3 runs to 16 residues. The V and J ends lost 4 bases and 0 bases respectively, with 14 bases between them. CDR3 sequence: CASSLTAQSSTDTQYF. The DNA of the CDR3 is TGTGCCAGCAGTTTAACAGCTCAATCTAGCACAGATACGCAGTATTTT.

This chain connects TRBV28 to TRBJ2-7; a possible D gene is TRBD1 (6 bases). The CDR3 loop spans 13 amino acids. V was trimmed by 4 bases and J by 3 bases, leaving 10 bases between them. The germline V gene encodes CDR1 MDHEN and CDR2 SYDVKM. In DNA form, the CDR3 reads TGTGCCAGCAGTTCTGGACAGTTCTACGAGCAGTACTTC. Translating gives CASSSGQFYEQYF. The full variable domain, in which reference TRBV28 and TRBJ2-7 provide the parts outside the CDR3, is DVKVTQSSRYLVKRTGEKVFLECVQDMDHENMFWYRQDPGLGLRLIYFSYDVKMKEKGDIPEGYSVSREKKERFSLILESASTNQTSMYLCASSSGQFYEQYFGPGTRLTVT.

The genes are TRBV9 and TRBJ2-1; TRBD2 matches 8 bases. Germline V gene sequence: CDR1 SGDLS, CDR2 YYNGEE. With 0 bases clipped from V and 4 bases from J, the junction kept 3 bases outside the gene matches. The CDR3 consists of 15 residues. This CDR3 reads CASSVGERGYNEQFF. The CDR3 DNA reads TGTGCCAGCAGCGTAGGGGAGCGGGGGTACAATGAGCAGTTCTTC.

The J gene is TRBJ1-2, the V gene TRBV4-1; D unclear. CDR3 length equals 14 residues. The V gene lost 1 base and the J gene lost 1 base, with 7 bases spanning the gap. Germline values: CDR1 MGHRA, CDR2 YSYEKL. CDR3 amino acids: CASSQGSNNYGYTF. The CDR3 DNA follows: TGCGCCAGCAGCCAAGGCAGTAATAACTATGGCTACACCTTC.

This clone was observed once. The CDR3 sequence is CASSEDNGGLGAAGANVLTF. In DNA form, the CDR3 reads TGCGCCAGCAGTGAGGATAATGGGGGTTTGGGTGCCGCCGGGGCCAACGTCCTGACTTTC. This rearrangement joins TRBV10-2 to TRBJ2-6, with D tentatively TRBD1 or TRBD2 (5 bases each). V was clipped by 2 bases and J by 4 bases, with 24 bases between them. Germline V gene sequence: CDR1 WSHSY, CDR2 SAAADI. This CDR3 is 20 amino acids long.

The rearrangement links TRBV6-5 to TRBJ1-5; D gene unclear. Germline V gene data show CDR1 as MNHEY and CDR2 as SVGAGI. CDR3 length equals 14 residues. Trimming took off 0 bases at V and 7 bases at J, with 10 bases between the two ends. The CDR3 DNA follows: TGTGCCAGCAGTTACTCGATCCTCGGCCAGCCCCAGCATTTT. It is translated as CASSYSILGQPQHF.

The chain links TRBV2 to TRBJ2-5; tentative D call: TRBD2 (5 bases). Germline assignment: CDR1 SNHLY and CDR2 FYNNEI. The CDR3 contains 13 residues. The ends were cut back, 7 bases at V and 1 base at J, with 10 bases in the middle. CDR3 sequence: CASTGGFQETQYF. The CDR3 DNA is TGTGCCAGCACAGGAGGATTCCAAGAGACCCAGTACTTC.

Notes on this clone: The identical CDR3 is also encoded by other nucleotide sequences in the sample. This chain connects TRBV5-1 to TRBJ2-3, with TRBD1 matching 9 bases. Germline assignment: CDR1 SGHRS and CDR2 YFSETQ. The CDR3 consists of 15 residues. V lost 3 bases, J lost 2 bases, and 4 bases stayed unmatched. CDR3 sequence: CASSSGQGYTDTQYF. CDR3 DNA: TGCGCCAGCAGCTCCGGACAGGGGTACACAGATACGCAGTATTTT.

The J gene is TRBJ2-5, the V gene TRBV7-2; D is unclear. Germline values: CDR1 SGHTA, CDR2 FQGNSA. V lost 6 bases to trimming and J lost 2 bases, with 19 bases between them. CDR3 length equals 16 residues. CDR3 loop: CASSSGSGLRQETQYF. As DNA, the CDR3 is TGTGCCAGCAGTTCCGGCTCCGGGCTTCGTCAAGAGACCCAGTACTTC.

This chain uses TRBV5-4 with TRBJ1-4; D is perhaps TRBD1 (5 bases). The CDR3 runs 15 residues. V lost 0 bases and J 3 bases, leaving 9 bases between the germline ends. The germline gives CDR1 SGHNT, CDR2 YYREEE (reference sequence). CDR3 DNA: TGTGCCAGCAGCTTGGCGCAGGGTGCTAATGAAAAACTGTTTTTT. Residues: CASSLAQGANEKLFF. Looking up the rest from reference TRBV5-4 and TRBJ1-4 gives the full variable domain: ETGVTQSPTHLIKTRGQQVTLRCSSQSGHNTVSWYQQALGQGPQFIFQYYREEENGRGNFPPRFSGLQFPNYSSELNVNALELDDSALYLCASSLAQGANEKLFFGSGTQLSVL.

This rearrangement joins TRBV6-1 to TRBJ1-1; D may be TRBD1 (6 bases). There are 14 residues in the CDR3. The germline V gene encodes CDR1 MNHNS and CDR2 SASEGT. The V and J ends lost 6 bases and 4 bases respectively, with 15 bases between them. This chain's CDR3 is CASSLTGFGTEAFF. CDR3 sequence (DNA): TGTGCCAGCAGCCTAACAGGGTTCGGCACTGAAGCTTTCTTT.

The chain couples TRBV12-5 to TRBJ2-7; D call uncertain. Between the trimmed V and J ends, which lost 3 bases and 6 bases, there was a span of 12 bases. Germline-derived CDR1 and CDR2 are LGHNT and FRNRAP. The CDR3 loop spans 13 amino acids. The CDR3 is CASGFGPTGEQYF. The CDR3 nucleotides are TGTGCTAGTGGTTTCGGGCCGACGGGCGAGCAGTACTTC.

CDR3 nucleotides: TGTGCCAGCAGTAGACCGGGACAGGCGAATTATGGCTACACCTTC. It yields the protein CASSRPGQANYGYTF. The gene calls are TRBV6-6 and TRBJ1-2; the match to TRBD1 covers 8 bases. This CDR3 spans 15 amino acids. Germline lookup yields CDR1 MNHNY and CDR2 SVGAGI (reference sequence). J gave up 5 bases and V 5 bases, and 10 bases lay outside the gene matches.

The V and J genes are TRBV2 and TRBJ2-1; D may be TRBD1 (6 bases). Germline CDR1 is SNHLY and CDR2 is FYNNEI. Trimming removed 4 bases at V and 0 bases at J, with 7 bases between. This CDR3 is 14 amino acids long. CDR3 coding DNA: TGTGCCAGCAGTGCGGGACACTCCTACAATGAGCAGTTCTTC. Encoded protein: CASSAGHSYNEQFF.